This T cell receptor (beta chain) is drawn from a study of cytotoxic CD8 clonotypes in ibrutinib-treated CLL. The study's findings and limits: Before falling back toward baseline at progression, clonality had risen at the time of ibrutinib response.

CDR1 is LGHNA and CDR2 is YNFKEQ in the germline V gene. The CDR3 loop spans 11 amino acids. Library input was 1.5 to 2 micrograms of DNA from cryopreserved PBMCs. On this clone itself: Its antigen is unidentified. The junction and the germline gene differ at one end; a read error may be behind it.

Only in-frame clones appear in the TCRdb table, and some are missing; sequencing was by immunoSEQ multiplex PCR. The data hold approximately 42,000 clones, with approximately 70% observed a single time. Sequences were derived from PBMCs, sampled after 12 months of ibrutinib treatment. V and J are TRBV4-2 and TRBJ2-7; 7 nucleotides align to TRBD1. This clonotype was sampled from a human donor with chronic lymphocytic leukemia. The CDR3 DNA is TGTGCCAGCAGCCAAGATGGGACAGTAGACTTC. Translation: CASSQDGTVDF.